This T cell receptor (beta chain) is drawn from a study of graft-versus-host responses after intestinal transplantation. Study details: Uniformly, recipients were administered anti-thymocyte globulin induction with subsequent tacrolimus and steroids for about 3 years.

Study conclusions and caveats: Analysis identified GvH clones in recipient marrow, with some appearing first in ileum or blood. The study found high graft-versus-host to host-versus-graft clonal ratios in allografts of patients with graft-donor T cell macrochimerism.

The protocol was immunoSEQ multiplex PCR, while the TCRdb copy is restricted to in-frame clones and leaves out a portion. This sample has under 100,000 clones, with 80% to 95% found just once. As concerns this clone: As yet, its antigen is unknown.

The sequencing here drew on PBMCs, taken around 68 weeks after intestinal transplant. The origin of this receptor is a human patient who received an intestinal transplant, so some T cells may come from the graft donor.

The CDR3 bases are TGTGCCAGCACGGGGCATGACACCTTGAACTATGGCTACACCTTC. Protein product: CASTGHDTLNYGYTF. The rearrangement uses TRBV6-1 and TRBJ1-2; D is perhaps TRBD1 (5 bases). The CDR3 length is 15 residues. Germline-derived CDR1 and CDR2 are MNHNS and SASEGT. Deletions cut 7 bases from V and 2 bases from J, with 17 bases between.